Given below is one T cell receptor beta chain in context. Its specificity is unknown. With 60 Vbeta and 13 Jbeta primers, the PCR was carried out. Method: immunoSEQ multiplex PCR; TCRdb's copy keeps in-frame clones and lacks some. Of some 120,000 clones listed, approximately 81% are singletons. Donors were ostensibly healthy at sampling, although undocumented immune exposures were probable. This CDR3 spans 14 amino acids. Germline lookup yields CDR1 SGHDT and CDR2 YYEEEE. These data belong to a study of cytomegalovirus exposure and HLA in healthy donors. General study findings and limits: Trimming of TCR beta V- and J-genes showed a link, identified in a later analysis, to a missense DCLRE1C variant.

The gene calls are TRBV5-6 and TRBJ2-5; no reliable D call. The J call may be incorrect, as the DNA end agrees better with TRBJ2-7. Sequenced input: PBMCs. The TCR comes from a woman in her thirties in good health and CMV-seronegative. The CDR3 DNA reads as TGTGCCAGCAGCTTGGGAGTGTCCCCCTACGAGCAGTACTTC. The encoded protein is CASSLGVSPYEQYF.